These T cell receptor beta chains were read from a single sample in a study of T cells after yellow fever vaccination. TCRdb fed the 5' RACE reads into MiXCR, producing one record per CDR3 protein. The sample yields a few hundred thousand distinct CDR3 sequences, around 3.9% seen once. The sequences come from PBMCs, collected 5 days after the yellow fever booster vaccination. The source of these receptors is a man in his late teens or twenties who received the YFV17D yellow fever vaccine. Both conserved end residues are part of each CDR3. The D gene is left open where the match is weak. Clone size is stated in some rows and not others, as once, few, many or a class when expanded.

V: TRBV12-3/TRBV12-4; J: TRBJ2-4; D: -; size: -; DNA: TGTGCCAGCAGCCGACTAGACCAAAACATTCAGTACTTC; CDR3: CASSRLDQNIQYF
V: TRBV5-1; J: TRBJ1-2; D: TRBD1; size: many; DNA: TGCGCCAGCTACCCGGGACAGCAAACTTATGGCTACACCTTC; CDR3: CASYPGQQTYGYTF
V: TRBV25-1; J: TRBJ1-1; D: -; size: many; DNA: TGTGCCAGCAGGGAACAGGGTCGGTATGAAGCTTTCTTT; CDR3: CASREQGRYEAFF
V: TRBV5-1; J: TRBJ2-1; D: -; size: -; DNA: TGCGCCAGCAGCGTGGGACTGGACTACAATGAGCAGTTCTTC; CDR3: CASSVGLDYNEQFF
V: TRBV4-1; J: TRBJ1-1; D: -; size: many; DNA: TGCGCCAGCAGCAGACAGACCTTTCCTACGAACACTGAAGCTTTCTTT; CDR3: CASSRQTFPTNTEAFF
V: TRBV6-1; J: TRBJ2-7; D: TRBD1; size: few; DNA: TGTGCCGGGTCGGGACAGTCCTACGAGCAGTACTTC; CDR3: CAGSGQSYEQYF
V: TRBV28; J: TRBJ1-2; D: -; size: few; DNA: TGTGCCAGCAGTGGGTTGGTTGGCTACACCTTC; CDR3: CASSGLVGYTF
V: TRBV5-6; J: TRBJ1-1; D: TRBD1; size: -; DNA: TGTGCCAGCAGCTTGCGGGACAGGGGAATGAACACTGAAGCTTTCTTT; CDR3: CASSLRDRGMNTEAFF
V: TRBV25-1; J: TRBJ1-2; D: -; size: few; DNA: TGTGCCAGCAGTGAATTTTCGGGGGCCTATGGCTACACCTTC; CDR3: CASSEFSGAYGYTF
V: TRBV10-2; J: TRBJ1-2; D: -; size: -; DNA: TGCGCCAGGTCGGCAGGCCCAAGTGATGGCTACACCTTC; CDR3: CARSAGPSDGYTF
V: TRBV6-1; J: TRBJ2-6; D: -; size: many; DNA: TGTGCCAGCAGTAAACATGTCTCTGGGGCCAACGTCCTGACTTTC; CDR3: CASSKHVSGANVLTF
V: TRBV11-3; J: TRBJ2-1; D: -; size: -; DNA: TGTGCCAGCAGCTTACGGCGGGGACAAAACAATGAGCAGTTCTTC; CDR3: CASSLRRGQNNEQFF
V: TRBV7-3; J: TRBJ2-1; D: -; size: -; DNA: TGTGCCAGCAGCTCCGATCGGACCTACAATGAGCAGTTCTTC; CDR3: CASSSDRTYNEQFF
V: TRBV3-1; J: TRBJ1-1; D: TRBD1; size: many; DNA: TGTGCCAGCACAGGACAGGGGAACACTGAAGCTTTCTTT; CDR3: CASTGQGNTEAFF
V: TRBV20-1; J: TRBJ2-5; D: TRBD2; size: few; DNA: TGCAGTGCTAGAGATTTACTACTAGCGGGGGAAGAGACCCAGTACTTC; CDR3: CSARDLLLAGEETQYF
V: TRBV12-3/TRBV12-4; J: TRBJ2-1; D: -; size: many; DNA: TGTGCCAGCAGTCGGACTAACAATGAGCAGTTCTTC; CDR3: CASSRTNNEQFF
V: TRBV7-2; J: TRBJ1-2; D: TRBD1; size: -; DNA: TGTGCCAGCAGCTTAGCCGGGACAGGGAGAGGCTATGGCTACACCTTC; CDR3: CASSLAGTGRGYGYTF
V: TRBV7-2; J: TRBJ2-5; D: TRBD2; size: few; DNA: TGTGCCAGCACCACCGGGGGGTGGAGTGAGACCCAGTACTTC; CDR3: CASTTGGWSETQYF
V: TRBV11-2; J: TRBJ2-5; D: -; size: -; DNA: TGTGCCAGCACCCTAGATCATGGGGGGTGGGAGACCCAGTACTTC; CDR3: CASTLDHGGWETQYF
V: TRBV5-4; J: TRBJ2-7; D: -; size: few; DNA: TGTGCCAGCAGCTTGGAACGATGGTCGCTCCGCGGCGAGCAGTACTTC; CDR3: CASSLERWSLRGEQYF
V: TRBV12-5; J: TRBJ2-3; D: -; size: few; DNA: TGTGCTAGTGGTTCCTTCCTTGGGGACAAGAGCACAGATACGCAGTATTTT; CDR3: CASGSFLGDKSTDTQYF
V: TRBV29-1; J: TRBJ1-2; D: -; size: few; DNA: TGCAGCACTTACGAGGGGGGCTATGGCTACACCTTC; CDR3: CSTYEGGYGYTF
V: TRBV9; J: TRBJ2-1; D: TRBD2; size: -; DNA: TGTGCCAGCAGCGTCCTAGCGGGCTCCTACAATGAGCAGTTCTTC; CDR3: CASSVLAGSYNEQFF
V: TRBV5-5; J: TRBJ1-1; D: -; size: few; DNA: TGTGCCAGCAGCTGGGAACGGAACACTGAAGCTTTCTTT; CDR3: CASSWERNTEAFF
V: TRBV7-6; J: TRBJ2-2; D: -; size: many; DNA: TGTGCCAGCAGCCCAAGGGGGGTGAACACCGGGGAGCTGTTTTTT; CDR3: CASSPRGVNTGELFF
V: TRBV20-1; J: TRBJ2-3; D: TRBD1; size: many; DNA: TGCAGTGCCGCCTCCGGGGCCTACAGGGGGACAGATACGCAGTATTTT; CDR3: CSAASGAYRGTDTQYF
V: TRBV20-1; J: TRBJ1-1; D: -; size: many; DNA: TGCAGTGCTAGCCCCGGGGCCTCTGAAGCTTTCTTT; CDR3: CSASPGASEAFF
V: TRBV7-3; J: TRBJ2-3; D: -; size: -; DNA: TGTGCCAGCAGCTTAATTCCAGGGGGGGCAACAGATACGCAGTATTTT; CDR3: CASSLIPGGATDTQYF
V: TRBV7-9; J: TRBJ2-5; D: -; size: many; DNA: TGTGCCAGCAGCAAAGAAGAGACCCAGTACTTC; CDR3: CASSKEETQYF
V: TRBV28; J: TRBJ1-5; D: -; size: -; DNA: TGTGCCAGCAGTTTAAGGGCAAGCAATCAGCCCCAGCATTTT; CDR3: CASSLRASNQPQHF
V: TRBV7-2; J: TRBJ2-5; D: -; size: few; DNA: TGTGCCAGCAGCTTACCCGGCAGTGCCAAGGAAGAGACCCAGTACTTC; CDR3: CASSLPGSAKEETQYF
V: TRBV27; J: TRBJ2-1; D: TRBD2; size: -; DNA: TGTGCCAGCAGTCGAACAACTAGCGGGAGCTACAATGAGCAGTTCTTC; CDR3: CASSRTTSGSYNEQFF
V: TRBV12-3/TRBV12-4; J: TRBJ1-4; D: TRBD1; size: few; DNA: TGTGCCAGCAGCGGACAGGCCCCCGGGGGAAAACTGTTTTTT; CDR3: CASSGQAPGGKLFF
V: TRBV29-1; J: TRBJ1-1; D: -; size: -; DNA: TGCAGCGTTGGCTACATGAACACTGAAGCTTTCTTT; CDR3: CSVGYMNTEAFF
V: TRBV11-2; J: TRBJ2-1; D: TRBD2; size: few; DNA: TGTGCCAGCAGCTTAGTTGCGGCGGGGGGGCCTCGGAGCAATGAGCAGTTCTTC; CDR3: CASSLVAAGGPRSNEQFF
V: TRBV27; J: TRBJ1-6; D: TRBD1; size: few; DNA: TGTGCCAGCAGGCGACAGGGGGCTGATTCACCCCTCCACTTT; CDR3: CASRRQGADSPLHF
V: TRBV14; J: TRBJ2-3; D: TRBD2; size: -; DNA: TGTGCCAGCAGCCAAGCGGCTAGCGGGGGGCTTTTGAGATCCCATACGCAGTATTTT; CDR3: CASSQAASGGLLRSHTQYF
V: TRBV6-5; J: TRBJ2-3; D: -; size: few; DNA: TGTGCCAGCAGACTGGGGGAAGCAGATACGCAGTATTTT; CDR3: CASRLGEADTQYF
V: TRBV7-9; J: TRBJ2-2; D: -; size: many; DNA: TGTGCCAGCAGCTCGGATGTCCCCGGGGAGCTGTTTTTT; CDR3: CASSSDVPGELFF
V: TRBV3-1; J: TRBJ2-1; D: TRBD2; size: -; DNA: TGTGCCAGCAGCCAAGCCGTCGGGCGGGGGAGATACAATGAGCAGTTCTTC; CDR3: CASSQAVGRGRYNEQFF
V: TRBV6-2/TRBV6-3; J: TRBJ1-2; D: -; size: many; DNA: TGTGCCAGCAGGGACCGGGGCGAATTTCCTTTCTATGGCTACACCTTC; CDR3: CASRDRGEFPFYGYTF
V: TRBV5-1; J: TRBJ2-1; D: -; size: -; DNA: TGCGCCAGCAGCTTGGGTTCGGTCTACAATGAGCAGTTCTTC; CDR3: CASSLGSVYNEQFF
V: TRBV27; J: TRBJ2-2; D: TRBD1; size: -; DNA: TGTGCCAGCAGTTTGAGGACAGGCTGGGCCGGGGAGCTGTTTTTT; CDR3: CASSLRTGWAGELFF
V: TRBV4-3; J: TRBJ2-3; D: -; size: -; DNA: TGCGCCAGCAGACATTACGACGAACAGGACTACACAGATACGCAGTATTTT; CDR3: CASRHYDEQDYTDTQYF
V: TRBV24-1; J: TRBJ2-2; D: TRBD1; size: -; DNA: TGTGCCACCAGTCCCAGACAGGGATCCGGGGAGCTGTTTTTT; CDR3: CATSPRQGSGELFF
V: TRBV2; J: TRBJ1-2; D: -; size: few; DNA: TGTGCCAGCAGGAGTGGCCGAGGCTACACCTTC; CDR3: CASRSGRGYTF
V: TRBV2; J: TRBJ2-7; D: TRBD1; size: many; DNA: TGTGCCATCACCGGGACAGACTCCTACGAGCAGTACTTC; CDR3: CAITGTDSYEQYF
V: TRBV6-5; J: TRBJ1-2; D: -; size: few; DNA: TGTGCCAGCAGGTGGTCCGGAGGCAACTATGGCTACACCTTC; CDR3: CASRWSGGNYGYTF
V: TRBV5-1; J: TRBJ2-5; D: -; size: many; DNA: TGCGCCAGCAGCTTGGTGAGAACGGGGGATGAGACCCAGTACTTC; CDR3: CASSLVRTGDETQYF
V: TRBV7-8; J: TRBJ1-4; D: TRBD1; size: few; DNA: TGTGCCAGCAGCCCAGGGACAGGGCGAAAACTGTTTTTT; CDR3: CASSPGTGRKLFF
V: TRBV12-3/TRBV12-4; J: TRBJ2-1; D: TRBD2; size: few; DNA: TGTGCCAGCAGTTCTAGGACTAGCGGGGGGTTTACCTCCTACAATGAGCAGTTCTTC; CDR3: CASSSRTSGGFTSYNEQFF
V: TRBV7-2; J: TRBJ2-3; D: TRBD2; size: many; DNA: TGTGCCAGCAGCTCGGGACTAGTGGTGGATACGCAGTATTTT; CDR3: CASSSGLVVDTQYF
V: TRBV12-3/TRBV12-4; J: TRBJ1-5; D: -; size: -; DNA: TGTGCCAGCAGTTTAGCCGACGACAGACCCAATCAGCCCCAGCATTTT; CDR3: CASSLADDRPNQPQHF
V: TRBV6-1; J: TRBJ2-3; D: TRBD2; size: many; DNA: TGTGCCAGCAGTGGCCGTTTGACTAGCGGGGAATTAGATACGCAGTATTTT; CDR3: CASSGRLTSGELDTQYF
V: TRBV6-6; J: TRBJ1-1; D: -; size: many; DNA: TGTGCCAGCAGTTACGATGACAGGAACACTGAAGCTTTCTTT; CDR3: CASSYDDRNTEAFF